These T cell receptor beta chains were read from a single sample in a study of T cell responses to AZD1222 COVID-19 vaccine. Only in-frame clones appear in the TCRdb table, and some are missing; sequencing was by immunoSEQ multiplex PCR. Here the sample spans approximately 67,000 clones, roughly 90% being singletons. This sample comprised peripheral blood, obtained on day 0 of AZD1222 vaccination. The receptors derive from an adult in good health. Each CDR3 is given with its conserved first and last residue. The D gene is left open where the match is weak. A clone size is listed for some rows: how often the clone was seen (once, few, many), or a class if it is expanded.

v_gene: TRBV5-4
j_gene: TRBJ1-2
abundance: few
d_gene: NA
CDR3nt: TGTGCCAGCAGCTTGGGTCAGGGCCTCGATGGCTACACCTTC
CDR3aa: CASSLGQGLDGYTF

v_gene: TRBV5-1
j_gene: TRBJ2-1
abundance: NA
d_gene: TRBD1
CDR3nt: TGCGCCAGCAATCCAGGTCCGGGACAGAACTACAATGAGCAGTTCTTC
CDR3aa: CASNPGPGQNYNEQFF

v_gene: TRBV6-2/TRBV6-3
j_gene: TRBJ2-2
abundance: NA
d_gene: NA
CDR3nt: TGTGCCAGCAGTTACGGGGGATCCACCGGGGAGCTGTTTTTT
CDR3aa: CASSYGGSTGELFF

v_gene: TRBV7-6
j_gene: TRBJ2-3
abundance: NA
d_gene: TRBD2
CDR3nt: TGTGCCAGCAGCTTAGCGCTGCTAGCGGGGGTGTCGAGAGATACGCAGTATTTT
CDR3aa: CASSLALLAGVSRDTQYF

v_gene: TRBV5-4
j_gene: TRBJ1-5
abundance: NA
d_gene: NA
CDR3nt: TGTGCCAGCAGCTTGCCCGGCAGGGGTGATCAGCCCCAGCATTTT
CDR3aa: CASSLPGRGDQPQHF

v_gene: TRBV10-2
j_gene: TRBJ1-3
abundance: NA
d_gene: NA
CDR3nt: TGCGCCAGCAGTGTTATCTCTGGAAACACCATATATTTT
CDR3aa: CASSVISGNTIYF

v_gene: TRBV3-1/TRBV3-2
j_gene: TRBJ2-3
abundance: few
d_gene: TRBD1
CDR3nt: TGTGCCAGCAGGCCGACAGGGTGGAACACAGATACGCAGTATTTT
CDR3aa: CASRPTGWNTDTQYF

v_gene: TRBV9
j_gene: TRBJ2-2
abundance: NA
d_gene: TRBD1
CDR3nt: TGTGCCAGCAGCGAGTCGGGACAGGGCACCGGGGAGCTGTTTTTT
CDR3aa: CASSESGQGTGELFF

v_gene: TRBV28
j_gene: TRBJ2-7
abundance: once
d_gene: TRBD2
CDR3nt: TGTGCCAGCACCCTAGCGGGAGGTGATTACGAGCAGTACTTC
CDR3aa: CASTLAGGDYEQYF

v_gene: TRBV5-6
j_gene: TRBJ1-2
abundance: NA
d_gene: NA
CDR3nt: TGTGCCAGCACCGGGTACGGGGAAAGAGGTGGCTACACCTTC
CDR3aa: CASTGYGERGGYTF

v_gene: TRBV19
j_gene: TRBJ2-7
abundance: NA
d_gene: NA
CDR3nt: TGTGCCAGCCGAGGGCGGGGGCCGAGGGAGTACTACGAGCAGTACTTC
CDR3aa: CASRGRGPREYYEQYF

v_gene: TRBV28
j_gene: TRBJ1-3
abundance: NA
d_gene: NA
CDR3nt: TGTGCCAGCAGTCCGAAGACAGTTTTCTCTGGAAACACCATATATTTT
CDR3aa: CASSPKTVFSGNTIYF

v_gene: TRBV4-1
j_gene: TRBJ1-2
abundance: NA
d_gene: TRBD1
CDR3nt: TGCGCCAGCAGCCAAGACAGGGGGCACTATGGCTACACCTTC
CDR3aa: CASSQDRGHYGYTF

v_gene: TRBV9
j_gene: TRBJ1-5
abundance: NA
d_gene: NA
CDR3nt: TGTGCCAGCAGCGTAGATGCGGGGAGCAATCAGCCCCAGCATTTT
CDR3aa: CASSVDAGSNQPQHF

v_gene: TRBV3-1/TRBV3-2
j_gene: TRBJ1-1
abundance: NA
d_gene: NA
CDR3nt: TGTGCCAGCAGCCTCGGAATGGGGGGTACTGAAGCTTTCTTT
CDR3aa: CASSLGMGGTEAFF

v_gene: TRBV2
j_gene: TRBJ1-5
abundance: NA
d_gene: NA
CDR3nt: TGTGCCAGCAGTGTGAAACCGGCTAGCAATCAGCCCCAGCATTTT
CDR3aa: CASSVKPASNQPQHF

v_gene: TRBV7-9
j_gene: TRBJ1-2
abundance: NA
d_gene: TRBD1
CDR3nt: TGTGCCAGCAGCCCCTGGGACAGGAACTATGGCTACACCTTC
CDR3aa: CASSPWDRNYGYTF

v_gene: TRBV7-2
j_gene: TRBJ2-2
abundance: few
d_gene: TRBD1
CDR3nt: TGTGCCAGCAGCTGGACAGGGCGCACCGGGGAGCTGTTTTTT
CDR3aa: CASSWTGRTGELFF

v_gene: TRBV28
j_gene: TRBJ1-1
abundance: NA
d_gene: NA
CDR3nt: TGTGCCAGCAGTTCCGGAGGGTACACTGAAGCTTTCTTT
CDR3aa: CASSSGGYTEAFF

v_gene: TRBV6-4
j_gene: TRBJ2-2
abundance: NA
d_gene: NA
CDR3nt: TGTGCCAGCAGTGAAGGCAGCACCGGGGAGCTGTTTTTT
CDR3aa: CASSEGSTGELFF

v_gene: TRBV5-1
j_gene: TRBJ1-1
abundance: few
d_gene: TRBD1
CDR3nt: TGCGCCAGCAAGAGGTCGGACAGGGGGGACACTGAAGCTTTCTTT
CDR3aa: CASKRSDRGDTEAFF

v_gene: TRBV10-2
j_gene: TRBJ2-1
abundance: NA
d_gene: TRBD2
CDR3nt: TGCGCCAGCAGTGAGTCTAGCGGGGGGGCCTTCTACAATGAGCAGTTCTTC
CDR3aa: CASSESSGGAFYNEQFF

v_gene: TRBV5-6
j_gene: TRBJ2-5
abundance: NA
d_gene: TRBD2
CDR3nt: TGTGCCAGCAGCTTGGGGCTAGCGGGAGAAGAGACCCAGTACTTC
CDR3aa: CASSLGLAGEETQYF

v_gene: TRBV11-2
j_gene: TRBJ2-7
abundance: NA
d_gene: TRBD2
CDR3nt: TGTGCCAGCAGCCCCGAGCGGGAGGGCTACGAGCAGTACTTC
CDR3aa: CASSPEREGYEQYF

v_gene: TRBV7-3
j_gene: TRBJ1-1
abundance: NA
d_gene: NA
CDR3nt: TGTGCCAGCAGCTTAAGAGGGATTCTGAACACTGAAGCTTTCTTT
CDR3aa: CASSLRGILNTEAFF

v_gene: TRBV7-2
j_gene: TRBJ2-5
abundance: once
d_gene: TRBD1
CDR3nt: TGTGCCAGCAGCCAGACCCACAGGGGGCTTGAGGAGACCCAGTACTTC
CDR3aa: CASSQTHRGLEETQYF

v_gene: TRBV7-9
j_gene: TRBJ1-1
abundance: once
d_gene: NA
CDR3nt: TGTGCCAGCAGCCTCAGGAGCTCTGAAGCTTTCTTT
CDR3aa: CASSLRSSEAFF

v_gene: TRBV20-1
j_gene: TRBJ1-4
abundance: NA
d_gene: NA
CDR3nt: TGCAGTGCTGCTAGGGTTGAAAAACTGTTTTTT
CDR3aa: CSAARVEKLFF

v_gene: TRBV6-1
j_gene: TRBJ2-2
abundance: NA
d_gene: NA
CDR3nt: TGTGCCAGCAGTGAACTAATACTAGTCGGGGAGCTGTTTTTT
CDR3aa: CASSELILVGELFF

v_gene: TRBV7-8
j_gene: TRBJ1-2
abundance: NA
d_gene: NA
CDR3nt: TGTGCCAGCAGCCCCGGGGTGAGCTACTATGGCTACACCTTC
CDR3aa: CASSPGVSYYGYTF

v_gene: TRBV28
j_gene: TRBJ1-1
abundance: NA
d_gene: NA
CDR3nt: TGTGCCAGCAGTGAAATTACAACTGAAGCTTTCTTT
CDR3aa: CASSEITTEAFF

v_gene: TRBV14
j_gene: TRBJ2-2
abundance: NA
d_gene: TRBD2
CDR3nt: TGTGCCAGCAGCCTTCGGGGGGGCCAGACCGGGGAGCTGTTTTTT
CDR3aa: CASSLRGGQTGELFF

v_gene: TRBV7-2
j_gene: TRBJ2-2
abundance: NA
d_gene: NA
CDR3nt: TGTGCCAGCAGCCAATCTAGCGACAGAATCAACACCGGGGAGCTGTTTTTT
CDR3aa: CASSQSSDRINTGELFF

v_gene: TRBV21-1
j_gene: TRBJ1-1
abundance: once
d_gene: NA
CDR3nt: TGTGCCAGCAGCAAAAGGGGGATCTCGAACACTGAAGCTTTCTTT
CDR3aa: CASSKRGISNTEAFF

v_gene: TRBV9
j_gene: TRBJ1-1
abundance: NA
d_gene: NA
CDR3nt: TGTGCCAGCAGCCCACGTATGGGGGAGAACACTGAAGCTTTCTTT
CDR3aa: CASSPRMGENTEAFF

v_gene: TRBV5-5
j_gene: TRBJ1-1
abundance: NA
d_gene: TRBD1
CDR3nt: TGTGCCAGCAGCTTGACAGGGGTGACTGAAGCTTTCTTT
CDR3aa: CASSLTGVTEAFF

v_gene: TRBV28
j_gene: TRBJ2-5
abundance: NA
d_gene: TRBD2
CDR3nt: TGTGCCAGCAGTTTGGCCAGCGGGGGGGCTGGTGAGACCCAGTACTTC
CDR3aa: CASSLASGGAGETQYF

v_gene: TRBV29-1
j_gene: TRBJ2-7
abundance: NA
d_gene: TRBD1
CDR3nt: TGCAGCGTTCGACAGGGGTCCTACGAGCAGTACTTC
CDR3aa: CSVRQGSYEQYF

v_gene: TRBV10-3
j_gene: TRBJ1-3
abundance: NA
d_gene: NA
CDR3nt: TGTGCCATCAGTGTAGTGCCAATTGAGGATGGAAACACCATATATTTT
CDR3aa: CAISVVPIEDGNTIYF

v_gene: TRBV7-3
j_gene: TRBJ2-7
abundance: NA
d_gene: NA
CDR3nt: TGTGCCAGCAGCTTAGAACCAGGCATAGTCTACGAGCAGTACTTC
CDR3aa: CASSLEPGIVYEQYF

v_gene: TRBV6-6
j_gene: TRBJ2-5
abundance: NA
d_gene: NA
CDR3nt: TGTGCCAGCAGCCTTCACCGGGGGACAAATCAAGAGACCCAGTACTTC
CDR3aa: CASSLHRGTNQETQYF

v_gene: TRBV6-2/TRBV6-3
j_gene: TRBJ2-1
abundance: NA
d_gene: NA
CDR3nt: TGTGCCAGCAGTCACATACGGGACATGTGGAATGAGCAGTTCTTC
CDR3aa: CASSHIRDMWNEQFF

v_gene: TRBV9
j_gene: TRBJ1-1
abundance: NA
d_gene: NA
CDR3nt: TGTGCCAGCAGCGTGGTAGAAGGGGTTGGGACTGAAGCTTTCTTT
CDR3aa: CASSVVEGVGTEAFF

v_gene: TRBV7-9
j_gene: TRBJ2-7
abundance: once
d_gene: NA
CDR3nt: TGTGCCAGCAGCTTGAATAGAGGGACGGACTACGAGCAGTACTTC
CDR3aa: CASSLNRGTDYEQYF

v_gene: TRBV11-3
j_gene: TRBJ1-1
abundance: NA
d_gene: TRBD1
CDR3nt: TGTGCCAGCAGCTTAGAGACAGGGGAAGCTTTCTTT
CDR3aa: CASSLETGEAFF

v_gene: TRBV11-2
j_gene: TRBJ1-6
abundance: few
d_gene: TRBD1
CDR3nt: TGTGCCAGCAGCTTAGCCCAGGGGGGTAATTCACCCCTCCACTTT
CDR3aa: CASSLAQGGNSPLHF

v_gene: TRBV5-4
j_gene: TRBJ1-2
abundance: NA
d_gene: TRBD1
CDR3nt: TGTGCCAGCAGCCCGGGACAGGGGCGAGAATATGGCTACACCTTC
CDR3aa: CASSPGQGREYGYTF

v_gene: TRBV11-2
j_gene: TRBJ2-3
abundance: NA
d_gene: NA
CDR3nt: TGTGCCAGCAGCTTCAGCCTCAGCACAGATACGCAGTATTTT
CDR3aa: CASSFSLSTDTQYF

v_gene: TRBV28
j_gene: TRBJ1-4
abundance: NA
d_gene: NA
CDR3nt: TGTGCCAGCAGATTTGACAGTGCAACTAATGAAAAACTGTTTTTT
CDR3aa: CASRFDSATNEKLFF

v_gene: TRBV27
j_gene: TRBJ1-4
abundance: once
d_gene: TRBD1
CDR3nt: TGTGCCAGCAGTCCCACCCCAGGGGACAGGGGGAAACTGTTTTTT
CDR3aa: CASSPTPGDRGKLFF

v_gene: TRBV6-5
j_gene: TRBJ1-1
abundance: NA
d_gene: NA
CDR3nt: TGTGCCAGCAGTTTTACAGGGAACACTGAAGCTTTCTTT
CDR3aa: CASSFTGNTEAFF

v_gene: TRBV28
j_gene: TRBJ2-1
abundance: NA
d_gene: NA
CDR3nt: TGTGCCGGAAAAGGCACCAACAATGAGCAGTTCTTC
CDR3aa: CAGKGTNNEQFF

v_gene: TRBV29-1
j_gene: TRBJ2-7
abundance: once
d_gene: TRBD2
CDR3nt: TGCAGCGTCAAGGACGGTCTCGGACTAGGGAGCTCCTACGAGCAGTACTTC
CDR3aa: CSVKDGLGLGSSYEQYF

v_gene: TRBV11-2
j_gene: TRBJ2-6
abundance: few
d_gene: NA
CDR3nt: TGTGCCAGCAGCTTAGAGTCAGGCTCTGGGGCCAACGTCCTGACTTTC
CDR3aa: CASSLESGSGANVLTF